The 14 T cell receptor beta chains listed next were all sequenced from one sample in a study of OX40 agonist ivuxolimab in advanced cancers. Data came from immunoSEQ multiplex PCR; TCRdb stores just in-frame clones and leaves some out. Among 50,000 to 60,000 clones listed, approximately 80% were seen once. This specimen was CD4+ or CD8+ T cells sorted from blood, taken in a trial of the OX40 agonist ivuxolimab. The source of these receptors is an adult with an advanced solid tumor such as melanoma, head and neck, liver or kidney cancer.

V and J are TRBV5-5 and TRBJ1-3, with D hard to call. CDR1 SGHKS and CDR2 YYEKEE come from the germline V gene (reference sequence). The CDR3 is 15 residues long. V lost 2 bases and J lost 2, with 11 bases in between. CDR3 in amino acids: CASSFLAEAGNTIYF. CDR3 in DNA: TGTGCCAGCAGCTTCTTAGCAGAGGCTGGAAACACCATATATTTT. Supplemented by reference TRBV5-5 and TRBJ1-3, the full variable domain reads DAGVTQSPTHLIKTRGQQVTLRCSPISGHKSVSWYQQVLGQGPQFIFQYYEKEERGRGNFPDRFSARQFPNYSSELNVNALLLGDSALYLCASSFLAEAGNTIYFGEGSWLTVV.

V and J are TRBV19 and TRBJ1-5; TRBD1 aligns across 8 bases. Trimming cost V 7 bases and J 0 bases; bases outside gene matches: 8. Germline lookup yields CDR1 LNHDA and CDR2 SQIVND (reference sequence). This CDR3 has 16 residues. The CDR3 sequence is CASKGDRGNSNQPQHF. For the CDR3, the DNA is TGTGCCAGTAAGGGAGACAGGGGCAATAGCAATCAGCCCCAGCATTTT.

The V gene is TRBV29-1, the J gene TRBJ2-1; the D gene is possibly TRBD1 (8 bases). The V gene's germline CDR1 is SQVTM and CDR2 ANQGSEA. Trimming pared 4 bases from V and 10 bases from J, leaving 17 bases between. The CDR3 spans 13 residues. The CDR3 coding sequence is TGCAGCGTTGGGGGGGGACAGGTCAACGAGCAGTTCTTC. It encodes CSVGGGQVNEQFF.

The CDR3 bases are TGTGCCAGCAGTTACGGGCGGGACTTTCAAGAGACCCAGTACTTC. Its translation is CASSYGRDFQETQYF. The chain has TRBV28 and TRBJ2-5; D possibly corresponds to TRBD2 (6 bases). CDR3 length equals 15 residues. Trimming stripped 4 bases from V and 2 bases from J, with 14 bases between. Germline V gene sequence: CDR1 MDHEN, CDR2 SYDVKM.

The rearrangement joins TRBV5-1 to TRBJ1-5; D ambiguous. This CDR3 is 13 amino acids long. Germline assignment: CDR1 SGHRS and CDR2 YFSETQ. Trimming removed 2 bases at V and 6 bases at J, with 9 bases between. This chain's CDR3 is CASSFSTGQPQHF. CDR3 sequence (DNA): TGCGCCAGCAGCTTTTCGACTGGTCAGCCCCAGCATTTT.

This clone was observed a single time. This chain links TRBV5-1 with TRBJ2-7; D remains unclear. This CDR3 spans 13 amino acids. Trimming took off 6 bases at V and 0 bases at J, with 10 bases between the two ends. Germline CDR1 is SGHRS and CDR2 is YFSETQ. This chain's CDR3 is CASKDLNSYEQYF. The CDR3, as DNA: TGCGCCAGCAAAGATCTGAACTCCTACGAGCAGTACTTC.

This clone was recorded a few times. V usage is TRBV7-2 and J usage is TRBJ2-7; a weak D match, TRBD1 (5 bases). From germline, CDR1 is SGHTA and CDR2 FQGNSA. Trimming removed 0 bases at V and 0 bases at J, with 9 bases between. The CDR3 contains 15 residues. In DNA, the CDR3 is TGTGCCAGCAGCTTAGCGGGGCCAAGCTCCTACGAGCAGTACTTC. It encodes CASSLAGPSSYEQYF.

This chain uses TRBV5-1 with TRBJ2-7; 7 bases line up with TRBD1. V gave up 1 base and J gave up 0 bases; unmatched junction bases: 7. This CDR3 comprises 16 residues. Looked up from germline, CDR1 is SGHRS and CDR2 is YFSETQ. The CDR3 sequence is CASSLTAGTVSYEQYF. The CDR3, as DNA: TGCGCCAGCAGCTTGACGGCCGGGACAGTCTCCTACGAGCAGTACTTC.

This clone was detected a few times. This sequence joins TRBV4-1 and TRBJ2-2; 8 bases are shared with TRBD1. With 3 bases clipped from V and 3 bases from J, the junction kept 9 bases outside the gene matches. CDR1 MGHRA and CDR2 YSYEKL come from the germline V gene. There are 17 residues in the CDR3. In nucleotides, the CDR3 is TGCGCCAGCAGCCATACACGGGACAGGTCCCACACCGGGGAGCTGTTTTTT. Translation: CASSHTRDRSHTGELFF.

The rearrangement joins TRBV11-2 to TRBJ2-2; D may match TRBD1 or TRBD2 (5 bases each). V dropped 3 bases and J dropped 4 bases, with 15 bases sitting between them. Germline CDR1 is SGHAT and CDR2 is FQNNGV. The CDR3 is 16 residues long. The CDR3 is CASSFIGGSGTGELFF. The CDR3 nucleotides are TGTGCCAGCAGCTTCATTGGGGGATCCGGCACCGGGGAGCTGTTTTTT.

The genes are TRBV6-5 and TRBJ1-2, with a weak D call TRBD1 (6 bases). Germline CDR1 is MNHEY and CDR2 is SVGAGI. Trimming cost V 4 bases and J 7 bases, with 19 bases left between them. The CDR3 runs 15 residues. Here the CDR3 DNA reads TGTGCCAGCAGTTTCTCACAGGGAGGGTACGGTGGCTACACCTTC. Translation: CASSFSQGGYGGYTF.

This clone was picked up a small number of times. J is TRBJ1-6 and V is TRBV7-2, with D hard to call. Trimming shortened V by 3 bases and J by 0 bases, and 6 bases separated the two germline ends. From germline, CDR1 is SGHTA and CDR2 FQGNSA. The CDR3 is 15 amino acids. The CDR3 is CASSLGNSYNSPLHF. The CDR3 DNA reads TGTGCCAGCAGCTTGGGAAACTCCTATAATTCACCCCTCCACTTT.

The chain joins TRBV5-1 to TRBJ2-5; no clear D. Germline V lookup: CDR1 SGHRS, CDR2 YFSETQ. This CDR3 comprises 17 residues. With 3 bases removed from V and 2 bases from J, the gap between germline ends came to 20 bases. CDR3 region: CASSSNPSGVRQETQYF. In DNA, the CDR3 is TGCGCCAGCAGCTCAAACCCCTCAGGCGTGCGGCAAGAGACCCAGTACTTC.

The chain has TRBV9 and TRBJ1-6; 7 positions agree with TRBD1. The CDR3 has 14 residues. Unmatched junction bases numbered 7, after V lost 3 bases and J lost 10 bases. Germline-derived CDR1 and CDR2 are SGDLS and YYNGEE. In nucleotides, the CDR3 is TGTGCCAGCAGCGAGAGACAGGGAGGATCACCCCTCCACTTT. Translated: CASSERQGGSPLHF.